These 19 T cell receptor beta chains share one sample of origin, sequenced in a study of CXCR3-negative and CXCR3-positive naive CD8 T cells. Findings and caveats of the study: A higher hydrophobicity marked the TRB CDR3s of CXCR3-positive naive cells versus CXCR3-negative naive cells.

Their specific antigens are unknown. Researchers prepared the TRB cDNA libraries using 5' RACE with UMI labels. For each CDR3 protein, TCRdb gives one entry from its re-call of the 5' RACE reads, without DNA. Here the sample table reports 150,000 to 160,000 distinct CDR3 sequences. Sequencing used naive CXCR3+ CD8+ T cells from blood. The sample's subset: CD45RO-CCR7+CD27+CD95- naive CD8+ T cells expressing CXCR3 (TNR3+). Receptors were obtained from a human donor in good health. Some clones in this sample may be carry-over from other donors' samples.

The chain recombines TRBV15 with TRBJ2-1; there is no DNA to check the TCRdb D call of TRBD2. Germline CDR1 reads LNHNV; CDR2 reads YYDKDF (reference sequence). The CDR3 consists of 15 residues. The CDR3 loop reads CATSTLAGGYNEQFF.

This rearrangement joins TRBV4-1 to TRBJ2-7; TCRdb selects TRBD1, and the lack of DNA leaves this call unchecked. The length of the CDR3 is 14 residues. Germline V gene data show CDR1 as MGHRA and CDR2 as YSYEKL. The CDR3 loop reads CASSPTNAPGEQYF.

The chain couples TRBV28 to TRBJ2-1; TCRdb indicates TRBD1, and absent DNA this call remains unverified. Germline values: CDR1 MDHEN, CDR2 SYDVKM. The CDR3 totals 15 residues. The CDR3 loop is CASSLEGAGQWEQFF.

The rearrangement joins TRBV6-2 or TRBV6-3 to TRBJ2-7; TCRdb's D gene call, TRBD2, goes unchecked for lack of DNA. The CDR3 is 19 residues long. In germline, CDR1 is MNHEY, CDR2 SVGEGT. CDR3: CASSSPSGLAGVIFYEQYF.

The gene calls are TRBV29-1 and TRBJ2-2; absent DNA, TCRdb's TRBD1 call cannot be checked. The CDR3 has 14 residues. Germline V gene data show CDR1 as SQVTM and CDR2 as ANQGSEA. CDR3: CSVESHGALGELFF.

The chain couples TRBV5-5 to TRBJ2-7; there is no DNA to check the TCRdb D call of TRBD1. CDR1 is SGHKS, CDR2 YYEKEE, per germline (reference sequence). The CDR3 has 16 amino acids. The CDR3 spells CASSLSPGPLFYEQYF.

The V call is TRBV12-3 or TRBV12-4, the J call TRBJ2-7; TCRdb indicates TRBD2, and absent DNA this call remains unverified. The CDR3 sequence is 13 residues long. The CDR3 is CASSPLPTYEQYF.

This chain connects TRBV29-1 to TRBJ1-2. CDR1 is SQVTM and CDR2 is ANQGSEA in the germline V gene. This CDR3 has 12 residues. The CDR3 region is CSVIPENYGYTF.

V gene TRBV5-1 combines with J gene TRBJ2-7. Germline loops: CDR1 SGHRS, CDR2 YFSETQ. The CDR3 spans 13 residues. The CDR3 sequence: CASSLDPIYEQYF.

The gene calls are TRBV20-1 and TRBJ2-1; TCRdb's assignment of TRBD2 cannot be checked, as there is no DNA. The CDR3 runs to 19 residues. Germline lookup yields CDR1 DFQATT and CDR2 SNEGSKA (reference sequence). CDR3 amino acids: CSARVGGTSGDPTYNEQFF.

This chain joins TRBV28 and TRBJ2-7; checking the TCRdb D call of TRBD2 is not possible without DNA. The germline CDR1 and CDR2 sequences are MDHEN and SYDVKM. The CDR3 has 13 residues. CDR3 sequence: CASRSLGVHEQYF.

The rearrangement uses TRBV28 and TRBJ2-7; TCRdb's D gene call, TRBD1, goes unchecked for lack of DNA. The CDR3 contains 18 residues. Germline CDR1 MDHEN, CDR2 SYDVKM. This chain's CDR3 is CASGSSFIAGTAHYEQYF.

The J gene is TRBJ2-1, the V gene TRBV19; the TCRdb call, TRBD2, lacks DNA for checking. CDR1 and CDR2 from the germline V gene are LNHDA and SQIVND (reference sequence). The CDR3 sequence is 15 residues long. CDR3 sequence: CASSSSGGVNNEQFF.

CDR3 in amino acids: CSVEDFWQGGTSYGYTF. The gene calls are TRBV29-1 and TRBJ1-2. The CDR3 extends over 17 amino acids. CDR1 and CDR2 from the germline V gene are SQVTM and ANQGSEA.

The gene calls are TRBV29-1 and TRBJ2-7. CDR1 and CDR2 from the germline V gene are SQVTM and ANQGSEA. The CDR3 runs to 12 residues. The CDR3 spells CSVFSSSYEQYF.

The chain is built from TRBV7-9 and TRBJ2-6. Germline CDR1 SEHNR, CDR2 FQNEAQ (reference sequence). The CDR3 is made up of 15 amino acids. Here the CDR3 reads CASSSKGSGANVLTF.

V is TRBV12-3 or TRBV12-4 and J is TRBJ2-1; no DNA is available, so the TRBD2 call from TCRdb remains unchecked. This CDR3 comprises 17 residues. The CDR3: CASSLVGWTSLFDEQFF.

The chain combines TRBV5-1 with TRBJ2-1; TCRdb's D call, TRBD2, is unchecked because there is no DNA. The CDR3 covers 14 residues. The germline CDR1 and CDR2 sequences are SGHRS and YFSETQ. Here the CDR3 reads CASTPSGLYNEQFF.

The chain uses TRBV4-1 and TRBJ2-3; TCRdb indicates TRBD1, and absent DNA this call remains unverified. Germline lookup yields CDR1 MGHRA and CDR2 YSYEKL. The CDR3 extends over 16 amino acids. CDR3 sequence reads: CASSGSAPQSTDTQYF.